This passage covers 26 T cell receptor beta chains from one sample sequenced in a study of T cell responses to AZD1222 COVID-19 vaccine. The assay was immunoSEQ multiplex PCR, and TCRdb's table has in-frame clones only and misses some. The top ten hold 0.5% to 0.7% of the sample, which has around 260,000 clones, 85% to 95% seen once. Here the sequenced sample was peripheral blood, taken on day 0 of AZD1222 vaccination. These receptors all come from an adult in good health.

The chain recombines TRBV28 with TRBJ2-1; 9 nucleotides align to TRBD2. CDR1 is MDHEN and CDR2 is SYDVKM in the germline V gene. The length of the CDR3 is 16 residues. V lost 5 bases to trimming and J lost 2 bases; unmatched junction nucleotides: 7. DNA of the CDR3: TGTGCCAGCAGTGTTACCGGGACTAGCACCTACAATGAGCAGTTCTTC. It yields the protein CASSVTGTSTYNEQFF.

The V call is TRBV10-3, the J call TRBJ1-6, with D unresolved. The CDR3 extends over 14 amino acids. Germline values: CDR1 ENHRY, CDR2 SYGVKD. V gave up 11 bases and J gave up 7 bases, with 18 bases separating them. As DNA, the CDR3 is TGTGCCGCCCGCGGGGTCAGTTCCAATTCACCCCTCCACTTT. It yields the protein CAARGVSSNSPLHF.

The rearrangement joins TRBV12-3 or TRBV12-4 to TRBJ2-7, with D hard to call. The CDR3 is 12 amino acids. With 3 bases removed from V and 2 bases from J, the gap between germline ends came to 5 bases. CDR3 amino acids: CASSFFTYEQYF. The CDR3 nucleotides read TGTGCCAGCAGTTTTTTCACCTACGAGCAGTACTTC.

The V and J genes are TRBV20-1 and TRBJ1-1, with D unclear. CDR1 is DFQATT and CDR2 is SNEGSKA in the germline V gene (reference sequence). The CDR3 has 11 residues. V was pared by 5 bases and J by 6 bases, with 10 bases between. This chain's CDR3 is CSAYVGPEAFF. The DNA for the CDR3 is TGCAGTGCTTACGTCGGCCCTGAAGCTTTCTTT.

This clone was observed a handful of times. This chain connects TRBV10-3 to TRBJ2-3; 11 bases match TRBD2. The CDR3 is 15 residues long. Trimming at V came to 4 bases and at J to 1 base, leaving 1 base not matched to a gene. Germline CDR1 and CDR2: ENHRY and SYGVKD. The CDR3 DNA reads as TGTGCCATCAGTGGTAGCGGGAGGGGCACAGATACGCAGTATTTT. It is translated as CAISGSGRGTDTQYF.

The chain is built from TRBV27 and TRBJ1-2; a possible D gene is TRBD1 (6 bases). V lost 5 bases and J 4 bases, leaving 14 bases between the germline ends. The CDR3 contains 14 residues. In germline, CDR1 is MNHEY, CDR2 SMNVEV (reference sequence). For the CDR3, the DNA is TGTGCCAGCAGTCGAGGGGGACTGCCCTATGGCTACACCTTC. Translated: CASSRGGLPYGYTF.

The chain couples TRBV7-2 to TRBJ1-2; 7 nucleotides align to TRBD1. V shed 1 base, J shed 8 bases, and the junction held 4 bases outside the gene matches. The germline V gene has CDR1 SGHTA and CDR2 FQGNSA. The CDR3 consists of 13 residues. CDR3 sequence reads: CASSLVTGEGYTF. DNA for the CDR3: TGTGCCAGCAGCTTAGTTACAGGGGAAGGCTACACCTTC.

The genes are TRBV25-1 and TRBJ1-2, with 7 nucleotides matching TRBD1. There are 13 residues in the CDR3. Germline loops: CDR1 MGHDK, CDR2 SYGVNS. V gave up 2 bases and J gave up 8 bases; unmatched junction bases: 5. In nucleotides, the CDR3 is TGTGCCAGCAGTGAACAGGGGGTGGGCGGCTACACCTTC. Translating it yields CASSEQGVGGYTF.

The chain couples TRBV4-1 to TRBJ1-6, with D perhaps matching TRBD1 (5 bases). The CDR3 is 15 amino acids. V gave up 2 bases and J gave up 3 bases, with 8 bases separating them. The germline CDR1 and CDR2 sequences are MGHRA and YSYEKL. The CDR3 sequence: CASSQQDSYNSPLHF. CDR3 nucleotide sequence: TGCGCCAGCAGCCAACAAGACAGCTATAATTCACCCCTCCACTTT.

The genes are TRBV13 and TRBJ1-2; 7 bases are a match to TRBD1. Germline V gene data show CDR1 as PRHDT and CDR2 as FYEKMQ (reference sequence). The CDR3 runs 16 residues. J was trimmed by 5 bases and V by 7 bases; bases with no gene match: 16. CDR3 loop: CASTRSGTAYFYGYTF. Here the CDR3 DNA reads TGTGCCAGCACCAGATCCGGGACAGCATATTTTTATGGCTACACCTTC. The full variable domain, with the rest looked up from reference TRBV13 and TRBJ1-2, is AAGVIQSPRHLIKEKRETATLKCYPIPRHDTVYWYQQGPGQDPQFLISFYEKMQSDKGSIPDRFSAQQFSDYHSELNMSSLELGDSALYFCASTRSGTAYFYGYTFGSGTRLTVV.

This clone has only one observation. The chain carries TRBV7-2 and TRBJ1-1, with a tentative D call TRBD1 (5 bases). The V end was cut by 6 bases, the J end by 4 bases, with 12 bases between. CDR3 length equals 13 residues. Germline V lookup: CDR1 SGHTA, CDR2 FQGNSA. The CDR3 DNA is TGTGCCAGCAGTCTGGGGCTTGGCACTGAAGCTTTCTTT. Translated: CASSLGLGTEAFF.

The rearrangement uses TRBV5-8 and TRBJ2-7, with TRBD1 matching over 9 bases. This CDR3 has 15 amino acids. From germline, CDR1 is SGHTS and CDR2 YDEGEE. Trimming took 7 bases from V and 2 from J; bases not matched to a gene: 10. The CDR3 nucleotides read TGTGCCAGCCTGAACCGGGACAGGGCCACCTACGAGCAGTACTTC. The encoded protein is CASLNRDRATYEQYF.

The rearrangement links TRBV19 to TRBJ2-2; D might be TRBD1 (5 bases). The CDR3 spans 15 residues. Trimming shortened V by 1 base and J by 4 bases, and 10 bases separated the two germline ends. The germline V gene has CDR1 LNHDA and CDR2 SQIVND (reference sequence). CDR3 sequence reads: CASSIGVRGTGELFF. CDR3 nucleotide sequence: TGTGCCAGTAGTATAGGTGTAAGGGGCACCGGGGAGCTGTTTTTT. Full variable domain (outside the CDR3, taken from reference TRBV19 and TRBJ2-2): DGGITQSPKYLFRKEGQNVTLSCEQNLNHDAMYWYRQDPGQGLRLIYYSQIVNDFQKGDIAEGYSVSREKKESFPLTVTSAQKNPTAFYLCASSIGVRGTGELFFGEGSRLTVL.

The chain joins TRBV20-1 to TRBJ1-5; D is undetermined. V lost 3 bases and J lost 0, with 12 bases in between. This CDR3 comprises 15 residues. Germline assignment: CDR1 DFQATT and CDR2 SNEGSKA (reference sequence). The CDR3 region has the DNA TGCAGTGCTAGTTCCGGGGATACTAGCAATCAGCCCCAGCATTTT. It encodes CSASSGDTSNQPQHF.

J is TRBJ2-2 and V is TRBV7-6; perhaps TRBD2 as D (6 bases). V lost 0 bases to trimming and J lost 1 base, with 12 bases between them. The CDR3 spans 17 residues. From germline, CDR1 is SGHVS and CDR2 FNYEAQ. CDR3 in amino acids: CASSLAGSGQNTGELFF. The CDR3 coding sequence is TGTGCCAGCAGCTTAGCGGGAAGCGGGCAGAACACCGGGGAGCTGTTTTTT. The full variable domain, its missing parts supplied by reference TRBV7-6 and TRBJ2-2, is GAGVSQSPRYKVTKRGQDVALRCDPISGHVSLYWYRQALGQGPEFLTYFNYEAQQDKSGLPNDRFSAERPEGSISTLTIQRTEQRDSAMYRCASSLAGSGQNTGELFFGEGSRLTVL.

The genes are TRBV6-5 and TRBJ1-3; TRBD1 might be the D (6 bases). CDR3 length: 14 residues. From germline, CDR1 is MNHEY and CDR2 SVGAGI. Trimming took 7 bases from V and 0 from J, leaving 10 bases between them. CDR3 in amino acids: CASIDRSSGNTIYF. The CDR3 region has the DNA TGTGCCAGCATCGACAGGTCCTCTGGAAACACCATATATTTT.

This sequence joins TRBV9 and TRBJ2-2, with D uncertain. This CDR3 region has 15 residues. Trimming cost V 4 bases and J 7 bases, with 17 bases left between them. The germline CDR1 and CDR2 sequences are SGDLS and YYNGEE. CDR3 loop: CASSSSWGGDGELFF. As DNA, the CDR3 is TGTGCCAGCAGCTCCTCCTGGGGTGGGGACGGGGAGCTGTTTTTT.

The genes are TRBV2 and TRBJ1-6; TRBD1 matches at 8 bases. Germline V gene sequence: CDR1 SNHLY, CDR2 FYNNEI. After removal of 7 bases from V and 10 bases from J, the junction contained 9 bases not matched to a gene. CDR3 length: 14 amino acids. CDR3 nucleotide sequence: TGTGCCAGCATGGGACAGGCTGGGAGATCACCCCTCCACTTT. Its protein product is CASMGQAGRSPLHF.

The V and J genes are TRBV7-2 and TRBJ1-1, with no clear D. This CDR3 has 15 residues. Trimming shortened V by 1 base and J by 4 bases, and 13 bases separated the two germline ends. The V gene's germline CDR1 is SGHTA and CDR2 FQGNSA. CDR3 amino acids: CASSLEGSWGTEAFF. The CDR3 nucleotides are TGTGCCAGCAGCTTAGAGGGCAGCTGGGGCACTGAAGCTTTCTTT.

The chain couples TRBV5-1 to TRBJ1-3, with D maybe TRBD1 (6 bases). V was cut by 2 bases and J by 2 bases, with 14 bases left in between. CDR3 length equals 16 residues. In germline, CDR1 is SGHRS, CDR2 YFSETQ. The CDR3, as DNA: TGCGCCAGCAGCTTCCGAACAGGGATGGCTGGAAACACCATATATTTT. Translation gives CASSFRTGMAGNTIYF.

CDR3 region: CSVERGGGYTF. The CDR3, as DNA: TGCAGCGTTGAGCGGGGCGGTGGCTACACCTTC. The chain combines TRBV29-1 with TRBJ1-2; the D gene is possibly TRBD1 (5 bases). V dropped 3 bases and J dropped 7 bases, with 9 bases sitting between them. The CDR3 is 11 amino acids. Germline V lookup: CDR1 SQVTM, CDR2 ANQGSEA.

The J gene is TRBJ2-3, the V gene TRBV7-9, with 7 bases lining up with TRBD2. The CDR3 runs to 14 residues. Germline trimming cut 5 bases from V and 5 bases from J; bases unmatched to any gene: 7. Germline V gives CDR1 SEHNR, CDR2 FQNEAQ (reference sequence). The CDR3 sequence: CASSTSGAGDTQYF. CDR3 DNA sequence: TGTGCCAGCAGCACCAGCGGGGCCGGAGATACGCAGTATTTT.

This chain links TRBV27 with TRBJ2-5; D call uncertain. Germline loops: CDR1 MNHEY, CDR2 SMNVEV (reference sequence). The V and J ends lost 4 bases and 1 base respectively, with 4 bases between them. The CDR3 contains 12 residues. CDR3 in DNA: TGTGCCAGCAGTTCCACCCAAGAGACCCAGTACTTC. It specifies CASSSTQETQYF.

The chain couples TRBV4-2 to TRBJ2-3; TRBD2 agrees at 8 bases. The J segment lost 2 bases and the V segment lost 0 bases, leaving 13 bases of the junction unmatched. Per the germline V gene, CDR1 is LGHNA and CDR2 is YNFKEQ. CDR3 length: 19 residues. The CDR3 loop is CASSQEPPRFSGATDTQYF. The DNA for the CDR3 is TGTGCCAGCAGCCAAGAACCCCCCCGGTTTAGCGGGGCCACAGATACGCAGTATTTT.

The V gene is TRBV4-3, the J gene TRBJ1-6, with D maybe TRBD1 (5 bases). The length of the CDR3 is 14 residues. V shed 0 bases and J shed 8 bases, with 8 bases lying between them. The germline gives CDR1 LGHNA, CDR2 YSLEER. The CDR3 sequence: CASSQDPRDSPLHF. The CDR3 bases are TGCGCCAGCAGCCAAGATCCCAGGGATTCACCCCTCCACTTT.

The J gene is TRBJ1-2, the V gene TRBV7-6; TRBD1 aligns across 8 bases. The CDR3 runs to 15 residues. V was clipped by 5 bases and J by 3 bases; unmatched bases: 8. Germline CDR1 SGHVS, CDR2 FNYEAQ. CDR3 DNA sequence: TGTGCCAGCAGCCAATTCACAGGGGGTGACTATGGCTACACCTTC. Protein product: CASSQFTGGDYGYTF.